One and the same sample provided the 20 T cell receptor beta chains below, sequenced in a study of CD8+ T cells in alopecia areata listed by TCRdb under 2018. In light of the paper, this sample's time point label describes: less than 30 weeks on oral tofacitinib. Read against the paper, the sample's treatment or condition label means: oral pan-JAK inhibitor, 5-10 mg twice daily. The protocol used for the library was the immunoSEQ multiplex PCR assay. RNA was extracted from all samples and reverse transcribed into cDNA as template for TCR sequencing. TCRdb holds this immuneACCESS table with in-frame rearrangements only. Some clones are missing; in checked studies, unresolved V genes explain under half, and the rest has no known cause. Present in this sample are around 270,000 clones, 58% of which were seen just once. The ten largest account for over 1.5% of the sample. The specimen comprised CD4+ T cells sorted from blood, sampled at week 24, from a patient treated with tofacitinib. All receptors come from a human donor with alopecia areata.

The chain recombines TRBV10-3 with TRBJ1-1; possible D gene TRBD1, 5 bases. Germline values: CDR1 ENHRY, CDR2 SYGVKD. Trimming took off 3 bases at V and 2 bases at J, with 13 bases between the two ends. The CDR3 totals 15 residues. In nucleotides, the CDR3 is TGTGCCATCAGTGATCCTGCGACAGCTAACACTGAAGCTTTCTTT. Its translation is CAISDPATANTEAFF.

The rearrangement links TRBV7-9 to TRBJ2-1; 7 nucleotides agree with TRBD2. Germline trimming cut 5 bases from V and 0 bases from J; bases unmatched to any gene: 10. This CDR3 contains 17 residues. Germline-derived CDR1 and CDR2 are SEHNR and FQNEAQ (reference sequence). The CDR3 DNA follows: TGTGCCAGCAGCCTCAACAAGCGGGGAAGCTCCTACAATGAGCAGTTCTTC. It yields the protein CASSLNKRGSSYNEQFF. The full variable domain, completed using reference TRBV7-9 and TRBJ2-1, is DTGVSQNPRHKITKRGQNVTFRCDPISEHNRLYWYRQTLGQGPEFLTYFQNEAQLEKSRLLSDRFSAERPKGSFSTLEIQRTEQGDSAMYLCASSLNKRGSSYNEQFFGPGTRLTVL.

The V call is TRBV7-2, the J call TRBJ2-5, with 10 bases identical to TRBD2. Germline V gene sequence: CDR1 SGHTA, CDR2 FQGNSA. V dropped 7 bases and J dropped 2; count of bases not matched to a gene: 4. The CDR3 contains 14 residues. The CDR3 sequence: CASTQRGGQETQYF. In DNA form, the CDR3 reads TGTGCCAGCACCCAGCGGGGGGGACAAGAGACCCAGTACTTC.

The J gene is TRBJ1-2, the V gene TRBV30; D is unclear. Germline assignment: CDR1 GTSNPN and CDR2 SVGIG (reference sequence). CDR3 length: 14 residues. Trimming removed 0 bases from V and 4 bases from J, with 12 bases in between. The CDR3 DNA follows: TGTGCCTGGAGTGTACAAGGCAGGAGCTATGGCTACACCTTC. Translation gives CAWSVQGRSYGYTF.

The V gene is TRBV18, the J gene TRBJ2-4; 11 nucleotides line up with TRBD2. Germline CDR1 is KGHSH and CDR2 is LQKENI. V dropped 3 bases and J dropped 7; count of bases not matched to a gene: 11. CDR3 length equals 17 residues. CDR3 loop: CASSPVLAGGVGNIQYF. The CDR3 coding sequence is TGTGCCAGCTCACCCGTGCTAGCGGGGGGCGTAGGGAACATTCAGTACTTC.

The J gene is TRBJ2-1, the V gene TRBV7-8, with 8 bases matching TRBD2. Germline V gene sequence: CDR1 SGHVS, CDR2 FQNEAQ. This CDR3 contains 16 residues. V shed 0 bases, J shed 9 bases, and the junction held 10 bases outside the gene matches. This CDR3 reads CASSLALHGGAGEQFF. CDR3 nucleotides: TGTGCCAGCAGCTTAGCGCTTCACGGGGGGGCGGGTGAGCAGTTCTTC.

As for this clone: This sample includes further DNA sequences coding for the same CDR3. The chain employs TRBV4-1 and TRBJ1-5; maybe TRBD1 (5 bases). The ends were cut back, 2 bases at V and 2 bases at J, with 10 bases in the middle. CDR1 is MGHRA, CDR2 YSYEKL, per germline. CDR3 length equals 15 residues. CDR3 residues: CASSQQTGGNQPQHF. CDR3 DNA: TGCGCCAGCAGCCAACAAACGGGGGGCAATCAGCCCCAGCATTTT.

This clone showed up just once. The CDR3 here is CASRKGQHTDTQYF. The CDR3 bases are TGTGCCAGCAGAAAGGGACAGCACACAGATACGCAGTATTTT. This rearrangement joins TRBV2 to TRBJ2-3; 7 nucleotides align to TRBD1. CDR1 and CDR2 (germline): SNHLY, FYNNEI. This CDR3 is 14 amino acids long. The ends lost 6 bases at V and 2 bases at J; junction bases unmatched: 5.

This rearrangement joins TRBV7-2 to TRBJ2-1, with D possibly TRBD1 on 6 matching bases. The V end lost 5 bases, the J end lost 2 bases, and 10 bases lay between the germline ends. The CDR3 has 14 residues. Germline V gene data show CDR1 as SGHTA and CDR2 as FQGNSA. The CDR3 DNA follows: TGTGCCAGCAGCCCAGGGGTTGCCTACAATGAGCAGTTCTTC. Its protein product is CASSPGVAYNEQFF.

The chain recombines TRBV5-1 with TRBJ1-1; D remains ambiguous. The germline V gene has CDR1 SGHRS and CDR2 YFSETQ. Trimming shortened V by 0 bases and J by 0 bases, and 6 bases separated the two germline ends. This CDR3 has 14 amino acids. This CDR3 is CASSLVQMNTEAFF. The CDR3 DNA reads TGCGCCAGCAGCTTGGTGCAGATGAACACTGAAGCTTTCTTT.

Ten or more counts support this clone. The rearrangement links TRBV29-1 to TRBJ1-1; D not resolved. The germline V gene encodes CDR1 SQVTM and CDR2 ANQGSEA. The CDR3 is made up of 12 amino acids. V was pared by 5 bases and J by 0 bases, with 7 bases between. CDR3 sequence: CSVIRLNTEAFF. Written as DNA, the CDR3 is TGCAGCGTTATTAGACTGAACACTGAAGCTTTCTTT.

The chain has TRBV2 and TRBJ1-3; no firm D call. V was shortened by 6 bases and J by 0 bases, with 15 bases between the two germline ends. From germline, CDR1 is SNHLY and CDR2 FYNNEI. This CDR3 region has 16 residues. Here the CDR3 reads CASSVWRLNSGNTIYF. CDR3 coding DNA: TGTGCCAGCAGCGTCTGGCGGCTGAACTCTGGAAACACCATATATTTT.

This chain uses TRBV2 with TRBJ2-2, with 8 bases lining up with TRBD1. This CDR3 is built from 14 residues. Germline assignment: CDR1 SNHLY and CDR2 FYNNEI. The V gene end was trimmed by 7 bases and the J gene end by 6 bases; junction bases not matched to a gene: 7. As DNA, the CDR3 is TGTGCCAGCATCCCGGACAGGGAGGCCGGGGAGCTGTTTTTT. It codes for CASIPDREAGELFF. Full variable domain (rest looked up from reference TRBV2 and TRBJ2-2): EPEVTQTPSHQVTQMGQEVILRCVPISNHLYFYWYRQILGQKVEFLVSFYNNEISEKSEIFDDQFSVERPDGSNFTLKIRSTKLEDSAMYFCASIPDREAGELFFGEGSRLTVL.

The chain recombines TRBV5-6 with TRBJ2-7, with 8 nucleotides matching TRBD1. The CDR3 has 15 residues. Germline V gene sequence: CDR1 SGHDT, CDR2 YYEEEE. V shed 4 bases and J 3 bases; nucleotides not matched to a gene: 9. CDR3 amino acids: CASSPHGTGIYEQYF. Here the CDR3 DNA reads TGTGCCAGCAGCCCCCACGGGACAGGTATCTACGAGCAGTACTTC.

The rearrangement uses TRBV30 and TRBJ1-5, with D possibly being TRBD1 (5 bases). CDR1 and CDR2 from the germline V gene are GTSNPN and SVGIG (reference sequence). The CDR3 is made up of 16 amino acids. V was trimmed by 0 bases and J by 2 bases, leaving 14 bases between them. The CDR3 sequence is CAWSVRGGLGNQPQHF. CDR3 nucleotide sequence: TGTGCCTGGAGTGTACGTGGGGGACTTGGCAATCAGCCCCAGCATTTT.

CDR3 region: CSVDKGAGGYTF. The DNA for the CDR3 is TGCAGCGTTGACAAGGGGGCGGGTGGCTACACCTTC. The rearrangement links TRBV29-1 to TRBJ1-2; 7 bases line up with TRBD1. The ends lost 3 bases at V and 7 bases at J; junction bases unmatched: 5. Germline V gene sequence: CDR1 SQVTM, CDR2 ANQGSEA. The CDR3 is 12 residues long.

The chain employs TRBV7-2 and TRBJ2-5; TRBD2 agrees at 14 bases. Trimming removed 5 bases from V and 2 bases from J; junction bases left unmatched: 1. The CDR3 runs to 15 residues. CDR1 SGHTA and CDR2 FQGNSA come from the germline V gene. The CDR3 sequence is CASSRTSGGQETQYF. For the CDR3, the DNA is TGTGCCAGCAGCCGGACTAGCGGGGGGCAAGAGACCCAGTACTTC.

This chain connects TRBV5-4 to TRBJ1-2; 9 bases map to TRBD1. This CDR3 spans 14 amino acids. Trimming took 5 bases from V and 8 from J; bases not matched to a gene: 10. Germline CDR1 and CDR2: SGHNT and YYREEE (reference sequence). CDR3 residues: CASRQGAQARGYTF. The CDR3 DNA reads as TGTGCCAGCAGACAGGGGGCGCAAGCTCGGGGCTACACCTTC.

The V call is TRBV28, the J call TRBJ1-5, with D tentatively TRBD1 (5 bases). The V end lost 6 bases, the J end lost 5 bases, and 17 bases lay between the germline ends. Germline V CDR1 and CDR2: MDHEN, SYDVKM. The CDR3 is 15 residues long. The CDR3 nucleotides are TGTGCCAGCAGGACGAGACCGGGACCACATCAGCCCCAGCATTTT. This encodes CASRTRPGPHQPQHF.

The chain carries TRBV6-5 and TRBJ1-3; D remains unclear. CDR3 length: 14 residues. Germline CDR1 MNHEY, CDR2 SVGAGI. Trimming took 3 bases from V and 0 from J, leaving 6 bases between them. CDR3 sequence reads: CASSYSYSGNTIYF. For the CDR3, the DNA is TGTGCCAGCAGTTATTCATACTCTGGAAACACCATATATTTT.